This T cell receptor (beta chain) emerged from a study of T cell changes during pregnancy in multiple sclerosis. Libraries were prepared by immunoSEQ multiplex PCR; TCRdb keeps only in-frame clonotypes and omits some of them. The sample contains roughly 51,000 clones, roughly 94% of which appear only once. The sequencing used CD8+ T cells from peripheral blood mononuclear cells, collected before pregnancy. The TCR originated in a female donor with multiple sclerosis, enrolled in a pregnancy study.

The CDR3 is CASSPPVTSGYQETQYF. CDR3 coding DNA: TGTGCCAGCAGCCCCCCGGTTACCAGCGGGTACCAAGAGACCCAGTACTTC. The J gene is TRBJ2-5, the V gene TRBV7-9; tentatively, D is TRBD2 (6 bases). V lost 5 bases, J lost 0 bases, and 19 bases lay in between. This CDR3 spans 17 amino acids. Per the germline V gene, CDR1 is SEHNR and CDR2 is FQNEAQ (reference sequence). Using reference TRBV7-9 and TRBJ2-5 for the parts outside the CDR3, the full variable domain is DTGVSQNPRHKITKRGQNVTFRCDPISEHNRLYWYRQTLGQGPEFLTYFQNEAQLEKSRLLSDRFSAERPKGSFSTLEIQRTEQGDSAMYLCASSPPVTSGYQETQYFGPGTRLLVL.